This TCR beta chain was profiled in a study of radiotherapy plus CTLA-4 blockade in lung cancer. With ipilimumab providing CTLA-4 blockade, focal radiation was administered to patients who had chemo-refractory metastatic non-small-cell lung cancer. The CDR3 has 16 residues. V shed 0 bases and J 0 bases; nucleotides not matched to a gene: 2. CDR1 and CDR2 from the germline V gene are SGHRS and YFSETQ. The assay was immunoSEQ multiplex PCR, and TCRdb's table has in-frame clones only and misses some. The sample consists of over 100,000 clones, roughly 80% of them appearing once. The sequence derives from a human donor with non-small cell lung cancer that progressed on radiotherapy plus ipilimumab. Some clones in this sample may be carry-over from other donors' samples. This chain links TRBV5-1 with TRBJ2-1; 8 bases map to TRBD2. Specimen: peripheral blood, collected from a patient treated with radiotherapy plus ipilimumab. The CDR3, as DNA: TGCGCCAGCAGCTTGGAGCGGGGGAGCTCCTACAATGAGCAGTTCTTC. The encoded protein is CASSLERGSSYNEQFF. Using reference TRBV5-1 and TRBJ2-1 for the parts outside the CDR3, the full variable domain is KAGVTQTPRYLIKTRGQQVTLSCSPISGHRSVSWYQQTPGQGLQFLFEYFSETQRNKGNFPGRFSGRQFSNSRSEMNVSTLELGDSALYLCASSLERGSSYNEQFFGPGTRLTVL.